This T cell receptor beta chain was sequenced for a study of blood T cell repertoires in COVID-19. The protocol was immunoSEQ multiplex PCR, while the TCRdb copy is restricted to in-frame clones and leaves out a portion. The sample yields approximately 260,000 clones, 84% seen once. V was cut by 1 base and J by 5 bases, with 9 bases left in between. The CDR3 consists of 13 residues. Germline assignment: CDR1 SGHTA and CDR2 FQGNSA. The receptor's source is a human donor in a cohort sampled during active COVID-19. The chain is built from TRBV7-2 and TRBJ2-7; no firm D call. The source material was peripheral blood. This chain's CDR3 is CASSLGAGHEQYF. The CDR3 nucleotides are TGTGCCAGCAGCTTAGGGGCAGGCCACGAGCAGTACTTC.